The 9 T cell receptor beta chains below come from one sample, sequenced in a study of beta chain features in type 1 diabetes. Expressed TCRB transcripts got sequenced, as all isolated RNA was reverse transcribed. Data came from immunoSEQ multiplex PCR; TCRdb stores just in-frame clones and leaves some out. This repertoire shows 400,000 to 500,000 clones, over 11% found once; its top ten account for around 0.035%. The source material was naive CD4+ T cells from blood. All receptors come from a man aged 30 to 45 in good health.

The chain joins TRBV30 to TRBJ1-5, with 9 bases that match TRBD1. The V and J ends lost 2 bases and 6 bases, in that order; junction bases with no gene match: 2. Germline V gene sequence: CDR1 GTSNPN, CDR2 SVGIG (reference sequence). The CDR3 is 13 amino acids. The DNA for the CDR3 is TGTGCCTGGAGTACAGGGGGCGGTCAGCCCCAGCATTTT. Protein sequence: CAWSTGGGQPQHF.

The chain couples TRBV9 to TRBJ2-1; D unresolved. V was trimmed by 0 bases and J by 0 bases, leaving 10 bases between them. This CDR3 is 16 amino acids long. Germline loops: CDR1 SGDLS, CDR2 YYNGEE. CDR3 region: CASSVGSPSSYNEQFF. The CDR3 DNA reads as TGTGCCAGCAGCGTAGGGAGTCCGAGCTCCTACAATGAGCAGTTCTTC. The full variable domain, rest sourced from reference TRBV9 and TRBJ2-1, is DSGVTQTPKHLITATGQRVTLRCSPRSGDLSVYWYQQSLDQGLQFLIQYYNGEERAKGNILERFSAQQFPDLHSELNLSSLELGDSALYFCASSVGSPSSYNEQFFGPGTRLTVL.

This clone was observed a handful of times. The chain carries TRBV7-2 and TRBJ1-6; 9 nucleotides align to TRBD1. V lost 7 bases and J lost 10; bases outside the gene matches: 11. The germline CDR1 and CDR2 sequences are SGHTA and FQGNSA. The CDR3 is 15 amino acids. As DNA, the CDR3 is TGTGCCAGCACCCACTCCGGGACAGGGATATCACCCCTCCACTTT. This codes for CASTHSGTGISPLHF. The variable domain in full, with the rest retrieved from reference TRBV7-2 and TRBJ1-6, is GAGVSQSPSNKVTEKGKDVELRCDPISGHTALYWYRQSLGQGLEFLIYFQGNSAPDKSGLPSDRFSAERTGGSVSTLTIQRTQQEDSAVYLCASTHSGTGISPLHFGNGTRLTVT.

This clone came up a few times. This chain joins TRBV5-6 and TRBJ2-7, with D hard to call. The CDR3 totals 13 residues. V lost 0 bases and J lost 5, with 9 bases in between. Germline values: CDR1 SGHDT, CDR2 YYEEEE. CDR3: CASSLDTKDEQYF. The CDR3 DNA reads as TGTGCCAGCAGCTTGGATACAAAGGACGAGCAGTACTTC.

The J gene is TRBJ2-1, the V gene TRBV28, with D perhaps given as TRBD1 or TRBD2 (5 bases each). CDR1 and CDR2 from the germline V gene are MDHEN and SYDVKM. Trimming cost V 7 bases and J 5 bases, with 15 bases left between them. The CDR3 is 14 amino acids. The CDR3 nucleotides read TGTGCCAGCACCCCGGCTGGGGGAAACAATGAGCAGTTCTTC. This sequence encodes CASTPAGGNNEQFF.

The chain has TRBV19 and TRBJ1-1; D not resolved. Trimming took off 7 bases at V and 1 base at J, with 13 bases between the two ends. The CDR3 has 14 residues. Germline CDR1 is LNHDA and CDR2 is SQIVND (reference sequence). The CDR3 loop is CASNNPAENTEAFF. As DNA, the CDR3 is TGTGCCAGTAACAACCCGGCGGAGAACACTGAAGCTTTCTTT.

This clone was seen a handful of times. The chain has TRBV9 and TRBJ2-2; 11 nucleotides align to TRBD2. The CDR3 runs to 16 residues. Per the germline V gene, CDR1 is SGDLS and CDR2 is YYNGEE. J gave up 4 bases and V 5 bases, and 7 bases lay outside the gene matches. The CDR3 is CASSGRLAGITGELFF. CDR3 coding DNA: TGTGCCAGCAGTGGACGACTAGCGGGGATCACCGGGGAGCTGTTTTTT.

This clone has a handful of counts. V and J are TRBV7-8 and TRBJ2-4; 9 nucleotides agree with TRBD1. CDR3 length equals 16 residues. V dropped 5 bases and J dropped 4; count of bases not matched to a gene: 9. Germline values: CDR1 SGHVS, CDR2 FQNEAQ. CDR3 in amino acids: CASSTRDREWKNIQYF. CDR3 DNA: TGTGCCAGCAGCACTCGGGACAGGGAATGGAAAAACATTCAGTACTTC.

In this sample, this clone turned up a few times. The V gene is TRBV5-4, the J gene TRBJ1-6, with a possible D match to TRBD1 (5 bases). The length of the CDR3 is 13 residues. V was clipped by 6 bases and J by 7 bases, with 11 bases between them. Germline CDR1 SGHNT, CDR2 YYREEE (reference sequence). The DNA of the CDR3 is TGTGCCAGCACAAGAGGGGAGAATTCACCCCTCCACTTT. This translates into CASTRGENSPLHF. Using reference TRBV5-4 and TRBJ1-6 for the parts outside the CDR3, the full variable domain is ETGVTQSPTHLIKTRGQQVTLRCSSQSGHNTVSWYQQALGQGPQFIFQYYREEENGRGNFPPRFSGLQFPNYSSELNVNALELDDSALYLCASTRGENSPLHFGNGTRLTVT.